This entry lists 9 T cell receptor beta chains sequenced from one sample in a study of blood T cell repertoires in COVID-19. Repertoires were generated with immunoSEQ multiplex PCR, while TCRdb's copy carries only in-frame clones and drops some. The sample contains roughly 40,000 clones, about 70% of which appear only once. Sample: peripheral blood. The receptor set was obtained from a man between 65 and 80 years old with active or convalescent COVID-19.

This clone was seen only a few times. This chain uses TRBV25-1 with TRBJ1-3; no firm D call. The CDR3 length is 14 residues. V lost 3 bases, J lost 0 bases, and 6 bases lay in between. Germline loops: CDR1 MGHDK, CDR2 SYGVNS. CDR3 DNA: TGTGCCAGCAGTGACGAGAGCTCTGGAAACACCATATATTTT. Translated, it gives CASSDESSGNTIYF.

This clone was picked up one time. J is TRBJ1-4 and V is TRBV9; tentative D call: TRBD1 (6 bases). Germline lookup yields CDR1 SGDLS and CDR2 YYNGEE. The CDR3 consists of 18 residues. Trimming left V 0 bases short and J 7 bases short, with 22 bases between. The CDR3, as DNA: TGTGCCAGCAGCGTAGGGGGGCTTGGGGAACTGGGATCTGAAAAACTGTTTTTT. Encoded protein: CASSVGGLGELGSEKLFF.

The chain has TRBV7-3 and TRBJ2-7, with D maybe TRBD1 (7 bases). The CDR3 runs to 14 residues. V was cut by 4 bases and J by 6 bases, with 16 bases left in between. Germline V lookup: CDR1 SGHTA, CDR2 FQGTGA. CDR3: CASSSVGGGSEQYF. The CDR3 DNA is TGTGCCAGCAGCTCTGTCGGAGGGGGCAGCGAGCAGTACTTC.

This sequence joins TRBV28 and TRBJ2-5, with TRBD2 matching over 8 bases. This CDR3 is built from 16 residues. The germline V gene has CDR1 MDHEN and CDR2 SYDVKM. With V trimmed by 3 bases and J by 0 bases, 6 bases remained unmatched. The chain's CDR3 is CASSLIGGGNQETQYF. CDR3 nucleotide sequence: TGTGCCAGCAGTTTGATAGGCGGGGGGAACCAAGAGACCCAGTACTTC.

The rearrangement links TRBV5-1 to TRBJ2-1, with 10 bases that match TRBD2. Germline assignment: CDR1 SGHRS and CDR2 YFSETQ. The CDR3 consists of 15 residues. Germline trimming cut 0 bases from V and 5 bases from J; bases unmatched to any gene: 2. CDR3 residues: CASSLVLAGDNEQFF. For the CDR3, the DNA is TGCGCCAGCAGCTTGGTTCTAGCGGGGGACAATGAGCAGTTCTTC. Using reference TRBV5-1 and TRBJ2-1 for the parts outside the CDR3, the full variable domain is KAGVTQTPRYLIKTRGQQVTLSCSPISGHRSVSWYQQTPGQGLQFLFEYFSETQRNKGNFPGRFSGRQFSNSRSEMNVSTLELGDSALYLCASSLVLAGDNEQFFGPGTRLTVL.

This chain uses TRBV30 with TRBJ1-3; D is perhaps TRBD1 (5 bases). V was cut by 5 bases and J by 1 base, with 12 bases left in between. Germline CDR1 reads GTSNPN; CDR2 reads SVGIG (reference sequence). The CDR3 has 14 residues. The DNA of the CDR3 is TGTGCCTGGGGGAAGGGGCTATCTGGAAACACCATATATTTT. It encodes CAWGKGLSGNTIYF.

The CDR3 nucleotides are TGTGCCAGCAGCTTAAACAGGGCTACTGAAGCTTTCTTT. Translation gives CASSLNRATEAFF. The rearrangement links TRBV13 to TRBJ1-1; TRBD1 might be the D (6 bases). The length of the CDR3 is 13 residues. Trimming cost V 2 bases and J 5 bases, with 9 bases left between them. Germline V lookup: CDR1 PRHDT, CDR2 FYEKMQ (reference sequence).

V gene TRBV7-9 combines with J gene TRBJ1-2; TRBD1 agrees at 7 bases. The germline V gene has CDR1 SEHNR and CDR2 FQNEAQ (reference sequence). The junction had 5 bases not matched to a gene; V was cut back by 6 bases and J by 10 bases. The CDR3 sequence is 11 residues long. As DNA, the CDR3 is TGTGCCAGCAGACAAGGGACAGACTACACCTTC. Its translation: CASRQGTDYTF. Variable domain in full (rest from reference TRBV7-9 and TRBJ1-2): DTGVSQNPRHKITKRGQNVTFRCDPISEHNRLYWYRQTLGQGPEFLTYFQNEAQLEKSRLLSDRFSAERPKGSFSTLEIQRTEQGDSAMYLCASRQGTDYTFGSGTRLTVV.

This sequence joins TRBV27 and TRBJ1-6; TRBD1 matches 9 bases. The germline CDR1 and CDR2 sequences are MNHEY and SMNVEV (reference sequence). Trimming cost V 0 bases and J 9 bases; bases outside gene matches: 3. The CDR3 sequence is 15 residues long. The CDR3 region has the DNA TGTGCCAGCAGTTTATCTTTGACAGGGGGTTCACCCCTCCACTTT. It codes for CASSLSLTGGSPLHF.